One sample yielded the 27 T cell receptor beta chains listed below, sequenced in a study of T cells in Graves' hyperthyroidism and ophthalmopathy. RNA transcripts served as the template for amplifying TCR beta CDR3 regions. Initially, a first-round RT-PCR of the TCR CDR3 employed the HTBI primer set. TCRdb analysed the multiplex PCR reads with MiXCR anew, one entry per CDR3 protein. In the table there are about 95,000 distinct CDR3 sequences, around 40% of which are singletons. Sequenced sample: peripheral blood or thyroid tissue (not recorded which). These receptors were obtained from a woman in her twenties or thirties with Graves' hyperthyroidism.

This clonotype has a count of ten or more. CDR3 nucleotides: TGTGCCAGCAGCCAAGGGCAGGGCCGCGGTGAGCAGTACTTC. This gives the protein CASSQGQGRGEQYF. The chain employs TRBV4-2 and TRBJ2-7; D may be TRBD1 (5 bases). CDR1 and CDR2 from the germline V gene are LGHNA and YNFKEQ. The V end lost 1 base, the J end lost 7 bases, and 14 bases lay between the germline ends. The CDR3 loop spans 14 amino acids.

This clonotype showed up many times. The rearrangement links TRBV19 to TRBJ1-2; 7 bases map to TRBD1. This CDR3 contains 15 residues. CDR1 and CDR2 (germline): LNHDA, SQIVND (reference sequence). V was pared by 7 bases and J by 4 bases, with 12 bases of the junction left unmatched. The CDR3 DNA sequence: TGTGCCAGTACCTACTCGTGGGACAGAACCTATGGCTACACCTTC. This gives the protein CASTYSWDRTYGYTF.

This rearrangement joins TRBV10-2 to TRBJ2-7; D gene unclear. V was trimmed by 2 bases and J by 4 bases, leaving 18 bases between them. This CDR3 has 16 amino acids. Germline CDR1 is WSHSY and CDR2 is SAAADI. CDR3 sequence (DNA): TGCGCCAGCAGTGAGCGGAAAGCTCAAACCTCTTACGAGCAGTACTTC. It encodes CASSERKAQTSYEQYF.

Ten or more counts support this clonotype. The rearrangement joins TRBV28 to TRBJ1-4; D unclear. V lost 5 bases, J lost 4 bases, and 2 bases lay in between. This CDR3 has 11 residues. The germline CDR1 and CDR2 sequences are MDHEN and SYDVKM. The CDR3 sequence is CASSNNEKLFF. In DNA form, the CDR3 reads TGTGCCAGCAGTAATAATGAAAAACTGTTTTTT.

Ten or more counts support this clonotype. The CDR3 spells CASSPWLAVPTRQYF. The DNA of the CDR3 is TGCGCCAGCAGCCCCTGGCTAGCGGTTCCGACACGGCAGTACTTC. The V call is TRBV5-1, the J call TRBJ2-7; 7 nucleotides align to TRBD2. Losses at the gene ends were 4 bases for V and 9 bases for J; bases not matched to a gene: 16. This CDR3 has 15 residues. CDR1 and CDR2 (germline): SGHRS, YFSETQ.

This chain uses TRBV27 with TRBJ2-7; 8 bases fit TRBD2. CDR1 and CDR2 (germline): MNHEY, SMNVEV (reference sequence). Trimming at V came to 7 bases and at J to 5 bases, leaving 7 bases not matched to a gene. CDR3 size: 13 residues. CDR3 bases: TGTGCCAGCAAGGGACTAGTTTTAGACGAGCAGTACTTC. Translating it yields CASKGLVLDEQYF.

For this clonotype: A read error may be the cause here, since a much bigger clone is one base away. This sequence joins TRBV5-1 and TRBJ1-5; possible D gene TRBD1, 6 bases. Germline V lookup: CDR1 SGHRS, CDR2 YFSETQ. Trimming took off 4 bases at V and 5 bases at J, with 16 bases between the two ends. This CDR3 is 15 amino acids long. The CDR3 DNA follows: TGCGCCAGCAGCCCGGTAGGGGGAGCTGATCAGCCCCAGCATTTT. This gives the protein CASSPVGGADQPQHF.

The sample holds many counts of this clonotype. The genes are TRBV5-1 and TRBJ1-4, with D hard to call. Germline CDR1 reads SGHRS; CDR2 reads YFSETQ. This CDR3 comprises 12 residues. The V and J ends lost 0 bases and 8 bases respectively, with 5 bases between them. This chain's CDR3 is CASSLVGEKLFF. The CDR3 DNA sequence: TGCGCCAGCAGCTTGGTAGGGGAAAAACTGTTTTTT.

This clonotype appeared many times. J is TRBJ2-7 and V is TRBV20-1; TRBD1 matches at 8 bases. J lost 2 bases, V lost 6 bases, and 6 bases had no gene match. The CDR3 loop spans 13 amino acids. Germline loops: CDR1 DFQATT, CDR2 SNEGSKA (reference sequence). The CDR3 region is CSAKGQATYEQYF. The CDR3 bases are TGCAGTGCAAAGGGACAGGCAACCTACGAGCAGTACTTC.

This chain uses TRBV5-1 with TRBJ1-1; D is perhaps TRBD1 (5 bases). Trimming took 0 bases from V and 4 from J, leaving 13 bases between them. The CDR3 covers 15 residues. Germline V gene sequence: CDR1 SGHRS, CDR2 YFSETQ. CDR3 sequence: CASSLAAGSTTEAFF. The DNA for the CDR3 is TGCGCCAGCAGCTTGGCAGCAGGGTCGACCACTGAAGCTTTCTTT.

CDR3 in DNA: TGTGCCAGCAGAACATGGGACCCCTCCTACGAGCAGTACTTC. Translated, it gives CASRTWDPSYEQYF. The V gene is TRBV7-3, the J gene TRBJ2-7; D assignment may be TRBD1 or TRBD2 (5 bases each). Germline loops: CDR1 SGHTA, CDR2 FQGTGA. The CDR3 is made up of 14 amino acids. The germline V and J ends were trimmed by 6 bases and 0 bases, with 12 bases remaining between them.

This clonotype was observed at least ten times. The rearrangement links TRBV2 to TRBJ1-1; D perhaps matches TRBD1 (5 bases). The V end lost 7 bases, the J end lost 7 bases, and 25 bases lay between the germline ends. Germline V gene sequence: CDR1 SNHLY, CDR2 FYNNEI. The CDR3 runs 16 residues. CDR3 sequence (DNA): TGTGCCAGCACCCGTGGGGGGGGAGGGTGGGTTAGTGAAGCTTTCTTT. Its protein product is CASTRGGGGWVSEAFF.

This clonotype was observed many times. The CDR3 loop is CSASPRGREFQETQYF. The CDR3 region has the DNA TGCAGTGCTAGCCCCCGAGGGAGGGAATTCCAAGAGACCCAGTACTTC. The rearrangement links TRBV20-1 to TRBJ2-5, with TRBD2 matching over 7 bases. V shed 3 bases and J 1 base; nucleotides not matched to a gene: 11. This CDR3 is built from 16 residues. Germline CDR1 DFQATT, CDR2 SNEGSKA (reference sequence).

This clonotype has just a few counts. It may be a read error: a sequence one base away is much more abundant. The chain recombines TRBV5-1 with TRBJ2-5, with D perhaps being TRBD1 or TRBD2 (6 bases each). This CDR3 spans 16 amino acids. Germline V lookup: CDR1 SGHRS, CDR2 YFSETQ. The CDR3 reads CAGSPTTLTGGETQYF. DNA for the CDR3: TGCGCCGGCAGCCCCACCACCCTGACAGGAGGGGAGACCCAGTACTTC. The variable domain in full, with the rest retrieved from reference TRBV5-1 and TRBJ2-5, is KAGVTQTPRYLIKTRGQQVTLSCSPISGHRSVSWYQQTPGQGLQFLFEYFSETQRNKGNFPGRFSGRQFSNSRSEMNVSTLELGDSALYLCAGSPTTLTGGETQYFGPGTRLLVL.

This clonotype was recorded many times. The rearrangement uses TRBV12-3 or TRBV12-4 and TRBJ1-5; no clear D. V gave up 1 base and J gave up 5 bases, with 3 bases separating them. CDR3 size: 12 residues. This CDR3 is CASSLVYQPQHF. The CDR3 coding sequence is TGTGCCAGCAGTTTAGTGTATCAGCCCCAGCATTTT.

This rearrangement joins TRBV7-9 to TRBJ2-2, with 9 positions matching TRBD1. The V gene's germline CDR1 is SEHNR and CDR2 FQNEAQ (reference sequence). V lost 6 bases to trimming and J lost 2 bases; unmatched junction nucleotides: 7. This CDR3 spans 16 amino acids. CDR3 loop: CASRPRTGDNTGELFF. Written as DNA, the CDR3 is TGTGCCAGCAGACCTAGGACAGGGGACAACACCGGGGAGCTGTTTTTT.

This clonotype was observed a handful of times. The CDR3 loop is CSAQHGAETQYF. DNA of the CDR3: TGCAGTGCCCAACACGGGGCAGAGACCCAGTACTTC. This rearrangement joins TRBV20-1 to TRBJ2-5, with D perhaps given as TRBD1 or TRBD2 (5 bases each). The V and J ends lost 6 bases and 4 bases respectively, with 12 bases between them. Per germline, CDR1 DFQATT and CDR2 SNEGSKA (reference sequence). The CDR3 extends over 12 amino acids.

A note on this clonotype: Because the CDR3 is missing its conserved closing phenylalanine or tryptophan, this is likely a read error. The chain carries TRBV2 and TRBJ1-1, with 7 bases identical to TRBD1. Trimming cost V 6 bases and J 4 bases; bases outside gene matches: 8. The CDR3 has 14 amino acids. Germline values: CDR1 SNHLY, CDR2 FYNNEI. DNA of the CDR3: TGTGCCAGCAGATTGACAGGGATGAGCACTGAAGCTTTCCTT. Translated: CASRLTGMSTEAFL.

CDR3 DNA: TGTGCCAGCACAGGGGGCTTGGCCACTGAAGCTTTCTTT. Its protein product is CASTGGLATEAFF. This chain uses TRBV7-2 with TRBJ1-1; 8 bases line up with TRBD1. This CDR3 has 13 residues. Per germline, CDR1 SGHTA and CDR2 FQGNSA. V gave up 7 bases and J gave up 4 bases; unmatched junction bases: 5.

Concerning this clonotype itself: As the CDR3 is not closed by the conserved phenylalanine or tryptophan, this likely results from a read error. The chain links TRBV2 to TRBJ1-4, with D tentatively TRBD1 (5 bases). The CDR3 has 15 residues. V lost 6 bases to trimming and J lost 10 bases, with 21 bases between them. Per germline, CDR1 SNHLY and CDR2 FYNNEI. In DNA, the CDR3 is TGTGCCAGCAGCATTTCGGGGCCTTATTGGGCAAAACTGTTTCTT. It yields the protein CASSISGPYWAKLFL.

As to this clonotype: A much larger clone differs from this one at a single base, so this may be a read error. This sequence joins TRBV3-1 and TRBJ1-1; 8 bases agree with TRBD1. Germline CDR1 and CDR2: LGHDT and YNNKEL (reference sequence). V shed 3 bases, J shed 4 bases, and the junction held 10 bases outside the gene matches. CDR3 length equals 16 residues. The CDR3 DNA sequence: TGTGCCAGCAGCCAGATCAGGGGGCCTGGCGGCACTGAAGCTTTCTTT. Amino acids: CASSQIRGPGGTEAFF.

In this sample, this clonotype turned up many times. The V and J genes are TRBV18 and TRBJ2-7, with D uncertain. Germline values: CDR1 KGHSH, CDR2 LQKENI. The CDR3 consists of 12 residues. V was pared by 2 bases and J by 4 bases, with 6 bases between. CDR3 region: CASSPFGYEQYF. The CDR3 nucleotides read TGTGCCAGCTCACCATTTGGTTACGAGCAGTACTTC.

This clonotype was recorded many times. V usage is TRBV18 and J usage is TRBJ1-2; D ambiguous. The germline CDR1 and CDR2 sequences are KGHSH and LQKENI. The CDR3 length is 12 residues. V shed 5 bases and J shed 2 bases, with 6 bases lying between them. The DNA for the CDR3 is TGTGCCAGCTCAGATGGGAACTATGGCTACACCTTC. Its translation: CASSDGNYGYTF.

The table lists this clonotype with a few counts. V gene TRBV15 combines with J gene TRBJ2-5; a possible D gene is TRBD2 (6 bases). V gave up 5 bases and J gave up 4 bases, with 17 bases separating them. The CDR3 is made up of 15 amino acids. CDR1 LNHNV and CDR2 YYDKDF come from the germline V gene (reference sequence). CDR3 residues: CATSFTRRAGETQYF. The CDR3 coding sequence is TGTGCCACCAGCTTCACCCGGAGGGCCGGAGAGACCCAGTACTTC.

The sample holds one count of this clonotype. The rearrangement links TRBV2 to TRBJ1-2; D is unclear. V was pared by 10 bases and J by 3 bases, with 15 bases between. This CDR3 is built from 13 residues. Germline lookup yields CDR1 SNHLY and CDR2 FYNNEI. The CDR3 DNA sequence: TGTGCCATCTCCTGGGATCCCGACTATGGCTACACCTTC. Its translation: CAISWDPDYGYTF. Using reference TRBV2 and TRBJ1-2 for the parts outside the CDR3, the full variable domain is EPEVTQTPSHQVTQMGQEVILRCVPISNHLYFYWYRQILGQKVEFLVSFYNNEISEKSEIFDDQFSVERPDGSNFTLKIRSTKLEDSAMYFCAISWDPDYGYTFGSGTRLTVV.

To note about this clonotype: At one of its ends the junction is not consistent with the germline gene, which may arise from a read error. The J gene is TRBJ2-7, the V gene TRBV27; 7 bases line up with TRBD1. The CDR3 has 13 residues. The germline V gene encodes CDR1 MNHEY and CDR2 SMNVEV (reference sequence). In DNA, the CDR3 is TGTACCGCAAGCAGCAACAGGGGATACGGGCAGTACTTC. Its translation: CTASSNRGYGQYF.

Ten or more counts support this clonotype. The V call is TRBV6-5, the J call TRBJ2-5, with D possibly TRBD2 on 5 matching bases. This CDR3 comprises 11 residues. Between the trimmed V and J ends, which lost 8 bases and 5 bases, there was a span of 9 bases. CDR1 is MNHEY and CDR2 is SVGAGI in the germline V gene. The DNA for the CDR3 is TGTGCCAGCCCCCCGGGGGAGACCCAGTACTTC. Translating it yields CASPPGETQYF.